Following are 9 T cell receptor beta chains from one sample sequenced in a study of T cells in Graves' hyperthyroidism and ophthalmopathy. Amplified regions were TCR beta CDR3 sequences from RNA transcripts. An initial round of RT-PCR targeting the TCR CDR3 relied on the HTBI primer set. TCRdb ran MiXCR on the multiplex PCR reads and lists one entry per CDR3 protein. The repertoire holds 360,000 or so distinct CDR3 sequences, with about 16% as singletons. Sequenced: blood. The receptors come from a woman aged 55-69 years with Graves' ophthalmopathy.

This clonotype came up many times. One junction end does not reproduce the germline sequence, and a read error may be involved. V usage is TRBV12-3 or TRBV12-4 and J usage is TRBJ2-1; 12 nucleotides match TRBD2. This CDR3 region has 15 residues. For the CDR3, the DNA is TGTGCCAGCAGTCTAGCGGGAGGGCCGATAAATGAGCAGTTCTTC. Protein sequence: CASSLAGGPINEQFF.

This clonotype was seen ten or more times. V is TRBV7-8 and J is TRBJ2-1, with TRBD1 identical over 9 bases. Germline V gene sequence: CDR1 SGHVS, CDR2 FQNEAQ. V lost 5 bases and J lost 7; bases outside the gene matches: 12. The CDR3 has 16 amino acids. The CDR3 reads CASSTPDRGIGNEQFF. CDR3 nucleotides: TGTGCCAGCAGCACACCGGACAGGGGAATTGGAAATGAGCAGTTCTTC.

The chain joins TRBV20-1 to TRBJ1-5; the D is unclear. Deletions cut 1 base from V and 3 bases from J, with 7 bases between. The germline gives CDR1 DFQATT, CDR2 SNEGSKA (reference sequence). The CDR3 totals 13 residues. The CDR3 region has the DNA TGCAGTGCTAGAGTGGCAGACAATCAGCCCCAGCATTTT. It yields the protein CSARVADNQPQHF.

The chain couples TRBV11-2 to TRBJ2-3, with D unclear. V lost 2 bases, J lost 6 bases, and 12 bases lay in between. Germline V gene data show CDR1 as SGHAT and CDR2 as FQNNGV. CDR3 length: 14 residues. In DNA, the CDR3 is TGTGCCAGCAGCTTATCATCCTGGCGTGATACGCAGTATTTT. Amino acid sequence: CASSLSSWRDTQYF.

This clonotype was seen only a few times. V usage is TRBV5-8 and J usage is TRBJ2-3; 8 bases are a match to TRBD2. Trimming at V came to 2 bases and at J to 3 bases, leaving 5 bases not matched to a gene. Germline V lookup: CDR1 SGHTS, CDR2 YDEGEE. The CDR3 is 15 amino acids. This CDR3 is CASSLPGRVTDTQYF. CDR3 bases: TGTGCCAGCAGCTTACCCGGGAGGGTTACAGATACGCAGTATTTT.

The chain is built from TRBV27 and TRBJ2-2; a weak D match, TRBD2 (6 bases). The V end lost 1 base, the J end lost 5 bases, and 17 bases lay between the germline ends. Germline lookup yields CDR1 MNHEY and CDR2 SMNVEV (reference sequence). The CDR3 contains 17 residues. DNA for the CDR3: TGTGCCAGCAGTTTATGGGTATGGGGGACTCAAACCGGGGAGCTGTTTTTT. Translating gives CASSLWVWGTQTGELFF.

This clonotype was counted at least ten times. The chain carries TRBV28 and TRBJ1-5; TRBD1 aligns across 8 bases. Unmatched junction bases numbered 2, after V lost 9 bases and J lost 1 base. Germline CDR1 MDHEN, CDR2 SYDVKM. There are 13 residues in the CDR3. The CDR3 coding sequence is TGTGCCAGGAGGGACAGGAGCAATCAGCCCCAGCATTTT. Encoded protein: CARRDRSNQPQHF.

This clonotype was recorded many times. The V call is TRBV3-1, the J call TRBJ2-5, with D possibly being TRBD1 or TRBD2 (5 bases each). The V end lost 5 bases, the J end lost 5 bases, and 9 bases lay between the germline ends. The germline CDR1 and CDR2 sequences are LGHDT and YNNKEL (reference sequence). This CDR3 is 12 amino acids long. The CDR3 sequence: CASSSWGETQYF. The CDR3 DNA follows: TGTGCCAGCAGCTCCTGGGGGGAGACCCAGTACTTC.

This rearrangement joins TRBV9 to TRBJ2-3; 9 bases map to TRBD2. From germline, CDR1 is SGDLS and CDR2 YYNGEE. The CDR3 has 16 amino acids. V lost 1 base and J lost 3; bases outside the gene matches: 6. DNA for the CDR3: TGTGCCAGCAGCGTAAGCGGGAGGTTAGTGACAGATACGCAGTATTTT. The encoded protein is CASSVSGRLVTDTQYF.